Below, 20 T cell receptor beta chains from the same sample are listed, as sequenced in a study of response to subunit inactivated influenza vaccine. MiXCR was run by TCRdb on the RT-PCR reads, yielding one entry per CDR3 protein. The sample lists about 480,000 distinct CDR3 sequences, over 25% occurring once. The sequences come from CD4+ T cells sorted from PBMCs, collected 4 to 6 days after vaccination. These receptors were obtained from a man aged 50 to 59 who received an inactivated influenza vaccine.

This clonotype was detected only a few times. The CDR3 DNA is TGTGCCACCACCGGGACAACCACTGGCTATGGCTACACCTTC. It translates to CATTGTTTGYGYTF. V usage is TRBV10-3 and J usage is TRBJ1-2, with a weak D call TRBD1 (6 bases). CDR1 is ENHRY and CDR2 is SYGVKD in the germline V gene. V shed 10 bases and J shed 4 bases, with 19 bases lying between them. The CDR3 runs 14 residues.

The chain's CDR3 is CASSGSGGATLYEQFF. The CDR3 nucleotides are TGTGCCAGCAGCGGGAGCGGGGGGGCTACATTGTATGAGCAGTTCTTC. The V call is TRBV5-5, the J call TRBJ2-1, with 10 bases that match TRBD2. Unmatched junction bases numbered 12, after V lost 4 bases and J lost 8 bases. From germline, CDR1 is SGHKS and CDR2 YYEKEE (reference sequence). The length of the CDR3 is 16 residues.

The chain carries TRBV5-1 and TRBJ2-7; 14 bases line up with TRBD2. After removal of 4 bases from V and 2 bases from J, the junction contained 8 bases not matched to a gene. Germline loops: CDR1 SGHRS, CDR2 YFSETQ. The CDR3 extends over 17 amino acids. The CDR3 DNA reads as TGCGCCAGCAGCCCCGGGACTAGCGGGGGACGCGCCTACGAGCAGTACTTC. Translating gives CASSPGTSGGRAYEQYF.

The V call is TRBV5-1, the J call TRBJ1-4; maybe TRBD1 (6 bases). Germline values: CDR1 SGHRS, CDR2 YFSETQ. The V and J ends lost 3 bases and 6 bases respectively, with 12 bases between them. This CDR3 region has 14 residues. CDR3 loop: CASSSGGRDEKLFF. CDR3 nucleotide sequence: TGCGCCAGCAGCTCCGGGGGCCGGGATGAAAAACTGTTTTTT.

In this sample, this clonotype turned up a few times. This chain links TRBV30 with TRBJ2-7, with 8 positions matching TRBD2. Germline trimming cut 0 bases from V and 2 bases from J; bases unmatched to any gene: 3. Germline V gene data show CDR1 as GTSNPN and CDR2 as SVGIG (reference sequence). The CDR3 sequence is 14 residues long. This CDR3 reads CAWSVAGVAYEQYF. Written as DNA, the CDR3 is TGTGCCTGGAGTGTAGCGGGAGTAGCCTACGAGCAGTACTTC.

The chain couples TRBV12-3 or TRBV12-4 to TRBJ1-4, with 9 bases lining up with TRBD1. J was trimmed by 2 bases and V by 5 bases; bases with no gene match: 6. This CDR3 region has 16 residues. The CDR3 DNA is TGTGCCAGCAGTCCCGGGACAGGGATCACTAATGAAAAACTGTTTTTT. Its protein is CASSPGTGITNEKLFF.

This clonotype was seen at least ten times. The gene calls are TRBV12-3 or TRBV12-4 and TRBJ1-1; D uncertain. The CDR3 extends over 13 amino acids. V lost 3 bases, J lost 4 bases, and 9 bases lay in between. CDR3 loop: CASSFRVRTEAFF. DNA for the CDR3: TGTGCCAGCAGTTTCCGTGTGCGCACTGAAGCTTTCTTT.

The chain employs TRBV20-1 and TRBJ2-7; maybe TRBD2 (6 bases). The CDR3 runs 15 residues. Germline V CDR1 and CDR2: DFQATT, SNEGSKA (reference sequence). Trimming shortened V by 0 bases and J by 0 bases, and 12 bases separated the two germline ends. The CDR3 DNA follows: TGCAGTGCTAGAGATCCCGGGACTTCCTCCTACGAGCAGTACTTC. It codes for CSARDPGTSSYEQYF.

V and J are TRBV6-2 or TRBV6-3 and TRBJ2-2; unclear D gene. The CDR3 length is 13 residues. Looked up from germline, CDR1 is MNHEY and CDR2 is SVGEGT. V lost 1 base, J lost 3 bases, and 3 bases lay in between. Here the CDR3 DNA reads TGTGCCAGCAGTTACTTCGACACCGGGGAGCTGTTTTTT. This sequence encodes CASSYFDTGELFF.

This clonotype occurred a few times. This chain's CDR3 is CASSGTRNTGELFF. DNA of the CDR3: TGTGCCAGCAGTGGGACAAGGAACACCGGGGAGCTGTTTTTT. The rearrangement links TRBV12-3 or TRBV12-4 to TRBJ2-2; the D gene is possibly TRBD1 (6 bases). The CDR3 runs to 14 residues. Deletions cut 5 bases from V and 1 base from J, with 8 bases between.

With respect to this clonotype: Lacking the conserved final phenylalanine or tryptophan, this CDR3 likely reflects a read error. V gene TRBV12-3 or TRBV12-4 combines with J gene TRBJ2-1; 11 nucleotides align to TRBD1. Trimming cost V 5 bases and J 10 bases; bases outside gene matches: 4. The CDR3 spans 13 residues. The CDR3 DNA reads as TGTGCCAGCAGTAGGACAGGGGGCAGGGAGCAGTTCCTC. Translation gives CASSRTGGREQFL.

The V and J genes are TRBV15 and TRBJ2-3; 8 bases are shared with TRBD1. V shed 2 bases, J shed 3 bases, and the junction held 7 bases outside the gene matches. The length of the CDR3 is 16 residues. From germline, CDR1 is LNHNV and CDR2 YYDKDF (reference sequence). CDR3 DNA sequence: TGTGCCACCAGCAGAAGACAGGGGATGGGGACAGATACGCAGTATTTT. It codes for CATSRRQGMGTDTQYF.

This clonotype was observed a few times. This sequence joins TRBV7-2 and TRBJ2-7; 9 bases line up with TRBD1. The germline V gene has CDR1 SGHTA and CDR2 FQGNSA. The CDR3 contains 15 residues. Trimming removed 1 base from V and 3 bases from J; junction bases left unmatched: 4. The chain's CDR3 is CASSLGGTGYYEQYF. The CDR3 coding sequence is TGTGCCAGCAGCTTAGGCGGGACAGGGTACTACGAGCAGTACTTC.

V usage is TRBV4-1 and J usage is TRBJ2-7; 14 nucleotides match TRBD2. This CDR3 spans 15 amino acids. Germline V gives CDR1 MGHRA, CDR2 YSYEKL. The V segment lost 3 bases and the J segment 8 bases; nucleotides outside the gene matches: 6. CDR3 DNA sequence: TGCGCCAGCAGCCAGGAGACTAGCGGGGGGGTGAAGCAGTACTTC. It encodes CASSQETSGGVKQYF.

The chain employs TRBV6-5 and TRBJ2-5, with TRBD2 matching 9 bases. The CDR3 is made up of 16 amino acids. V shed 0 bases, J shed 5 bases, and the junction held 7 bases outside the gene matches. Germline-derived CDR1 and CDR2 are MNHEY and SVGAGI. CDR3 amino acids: CASSYSGLARAETQYF. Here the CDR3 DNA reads TGTGCCAGCAGTTACTCGGGACTAGCCCGTGCGGAGACCCAGTACTTC.

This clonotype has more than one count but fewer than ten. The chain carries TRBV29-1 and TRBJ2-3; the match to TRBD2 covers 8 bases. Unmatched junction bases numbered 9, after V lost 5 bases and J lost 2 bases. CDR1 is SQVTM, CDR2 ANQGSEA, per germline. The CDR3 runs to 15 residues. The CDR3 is CSVSRRGEFTDTQYF. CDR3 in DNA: TGCAGCGTTTCTAGGCGGGGGGAATTCACAGATACGCAGTATTTT.

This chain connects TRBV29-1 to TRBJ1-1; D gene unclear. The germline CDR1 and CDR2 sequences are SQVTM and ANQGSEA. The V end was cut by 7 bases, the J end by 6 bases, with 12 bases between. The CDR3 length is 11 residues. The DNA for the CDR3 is TGCAGCGGGGGATCGGTACCTGAAGCTTTCTTT. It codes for CSGGSVPEAFF.

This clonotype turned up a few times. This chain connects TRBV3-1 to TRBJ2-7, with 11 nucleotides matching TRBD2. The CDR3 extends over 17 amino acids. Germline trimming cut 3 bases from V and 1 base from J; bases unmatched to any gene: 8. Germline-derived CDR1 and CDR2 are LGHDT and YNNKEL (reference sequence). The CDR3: CASSHLPSSGRSYEQYF. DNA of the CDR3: TGTGCCAGCAGCCACCTCCCTTCTAGCGGGAGGTCCTACGAGCAGTACTTC.

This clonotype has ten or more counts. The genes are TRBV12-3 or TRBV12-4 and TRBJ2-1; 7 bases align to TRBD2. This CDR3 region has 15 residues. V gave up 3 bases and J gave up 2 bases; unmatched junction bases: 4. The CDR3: CASSFGTSAYNEQFF. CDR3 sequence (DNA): TGTGCCAGCAGTTTCGGAACTAGCGCCTACAATGAGCAGTTCTTC.

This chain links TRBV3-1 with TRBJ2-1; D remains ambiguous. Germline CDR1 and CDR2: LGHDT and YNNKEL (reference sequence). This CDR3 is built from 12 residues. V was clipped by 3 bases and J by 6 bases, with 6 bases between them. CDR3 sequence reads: CASSHRFNEQFF. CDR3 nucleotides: TGTGCCAGCAGCCACCGGTTCAATGAGCAGTTCTTC.